The clone carrying this T cell receptor beta chain was seen just once. Its antigen is unknown. The data originate from a study of chemoradiotherapy in HPV16-positive cancers. Looking at the study overall: Candidate HPV-specific clones and shared TCR motifs came from a couple of HPV16-positive patients. Study-level points and caveats: During treatment, candidate HPV-specific clones and E7-related motifs expanded in tumor. In HPV16-positive patients, HPV-responsive T-cell expansion tracked better recurrence-free survival.

Repeated repertoire sampling spanned the course of chemoradiotherapy. Clones were read by immunoSEQ multiplex PCR, and TCRdb kept only the in-frame ones, dropping some. The sample consists of under 2,000 clones, about 90% of them appearing once. The CDR3 extends over 15 amino acids. The V gene is TRBV21-1, the J gene TRBJ1-1. TRBV21-1 is termed a pseudogene. Sequences were derived from tumor tissue, sampled from a patient who underwent chemoradiotherapy. The source is a human donor with HPV-associated anogenital cancer. The CDR3 here is CASSTGTGPLYVAFF. CDR3 in DNA: TGTGCCAGCAGCACTGGGACCGGCCCCTTATACGTCGCTTTCTTT.